This entry describes one T cell receptor beta chain. Its antigen is currently unknown. The CDR3 is 15 amino acids. V gave up 2 bases and J gave up 6 bases, with 17 bases separating them. Germline assignment: CDR1 DFQATT and CDR2 SNEGSKA (reference sequence). The data are from a study of T-cell reconstitution after alpha-beta-depleted transplantation in children. Overall study results and limits: From newly produced T cells came most of the T-cell counts and diversity one year after transplant.

A library of TCRbeta sequences, prepared with unique molecular identifiers, was generated. TCRdb itself ran the PCR reads through MiXCR, one entry per CDR3 protein. Here the sample spans 500,000 or so distinct CDR3 sequences, over 10% being singletons. The material sequenced was PBMCs, mostly from graft donor cells, taken 180 days after TCRalphabeta/CD19-depleted stem cell transplant. The receptor was isolated from a female patient between 2 and 15 years old who had a stem cell transplant for aplastic anemia, so the T cells may come from the graft donor. V usage is TRBV20-1 and J usage is TRBJ2-1; perhaps TRBD2 as D (6 bases). The CDR3 is CSARLVGGGGNEQFF. The DNA for the CDR3 is TGCAGTGCTAGACTGGTCGGGGGAGGAGGCAATGAGCAGTTCTTC.